The subject of this entry is one TCR beta chain. These data come from a study of technical replicates of blood from a few donors. The repertoire was sequenced with immunoSEQ multiplex PCR; TCRdb's copy has only in-frame clones and lacks some. The data hold more than 65,000 clones, with roughly 93% observed a single time. The sequence derives from a human donor in good health. Sequenced material: T cells isolated from PBMCs.

The CDR3: CASSTGTGSLGYTF. Here the CDR3 DNA reads TGTGCCAGCAGCACCGGGACAGGAAGCCTTGGCTACACCTTC. This chain uses TRBV6-5 with TRBJ1-2; 8 nucleotides align to TRBD1. From germline, CDR1 is MNHEY and CDR2 SVGAGI. J lost 7 bases, V lost 6 bases, and 10 bases had no gene match. The CDR3 totals 14 residues.